This is a list of T cell receptor beta chains from one sample in a study of PD-1 blockade in mismatch repair-deficient tumors. Assay: immunoSEQ multiplex PCR; the TCRdb copy retains only in-frame clones and omits some. The sample has 80,000 to 130,000 clones, 70% to 85% seen once. The source was peripheral blood, collected about 36 weeks after starting pembrolizumab. The receptors here all came from an adult with mismatch repair-deficient cancer. CDR3s include the opening cysteine and the closing phenylalanine or tryptophan. Some rows have no size entry. The others give once, few or many, or a class for an expanded clone.

V gene,clone size,J gene,CDR3 protein
TRBV6-5,NA,TRBJ1-2,CASSPGARGYTF
TRBV18,NA,TRBJ2-5,CASSGTSRETQYF
TRBV29-1,NA,TRBJ2-1,CSVDGLTSESYNEQFF
TRBV4-1,NA,TRBJ2-1,CASSHGAGANNEQFF
TRBV5-1,once,TRBJ2-1,CASSYAGREQFF
TRBV29-1,NA,TRBJ1-2,CSVTGTGDGYTF
TRBV5-4,NA,TRBJ1-5,CASSWWGWGLQPQHF
TRBV7-2,NA,TRBJ2-7,CASSPPESGRHYEQYF
TRBV25-1,NA,TRBJ1-4,CASNPTGPNEKLFF
TRBV18,NA,TRBJ2-2,CASSPPSSGTGELFF
TRBV6-1,NA,TRBJ1-4,CASSVGLATNEKLFF
TRBV4-1,NA,TRBJ2-3,CASSQVVDLPSDTQYF
TRBV2,NA,TRBJ1-2,CASSIDRGALYGYTF
TRBV9,NA,TRBJ2-2,CASSMFFGGELFF
TRBV12-5,NA,TRBJ2-1,CASGLVLGTSGNEQFF